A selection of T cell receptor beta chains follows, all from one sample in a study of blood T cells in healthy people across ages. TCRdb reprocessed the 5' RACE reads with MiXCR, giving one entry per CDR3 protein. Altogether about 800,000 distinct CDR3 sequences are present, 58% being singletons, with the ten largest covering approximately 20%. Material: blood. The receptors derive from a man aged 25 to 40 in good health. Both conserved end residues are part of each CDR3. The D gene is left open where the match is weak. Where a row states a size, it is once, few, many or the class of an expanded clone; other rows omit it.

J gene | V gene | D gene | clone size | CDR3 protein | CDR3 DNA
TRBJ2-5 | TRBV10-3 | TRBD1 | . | CAIPGTGGLIPRESGAQYF | TGTGCCATCCCGGGGACAGGAGGCCTGATTCCAAGAGAGTCCGGGGCCCAGTACTTC
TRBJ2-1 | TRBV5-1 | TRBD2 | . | CASSPSIAGVYNEQFF | TGCGCCAGCAGCCCGTCAATAGCGGGGGTTTACAATGAGCAGTTCTTC
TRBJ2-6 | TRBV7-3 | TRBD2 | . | CASSLGLAGGTGANVLTF | TGTGCCAGCAGCTTAGGACTAGCGGGAGGAACAGGGGCCAACGTCCTGACTTTC
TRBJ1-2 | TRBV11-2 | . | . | CASSPWGGYGYTF | TGTGCCAGCAGCCCGTGGGGGGGCTATGGCTACACCTTC
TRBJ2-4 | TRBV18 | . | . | CASSPGGGVIQYF | TGTGCCAGCTCACCGGGCGGAGGGGTCATTCAGTACTTC
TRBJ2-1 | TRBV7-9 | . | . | CASSPIWAGYNEQFF | TGTGCCAGCAGCCCGATATGGGCTGGGTACAATGAGCAGTTCTTC
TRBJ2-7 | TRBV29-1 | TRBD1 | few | CSVATGLTYEQYF | TGCAGCGTTGCGACAGGGCTCACTTACGAGCAGTACTTC
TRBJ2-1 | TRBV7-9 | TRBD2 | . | CASFKKAGVYNEQFF | TGTGCCAGCTTTAAAAAAGCGGGAGTCTACAATGAGCAGTTCTTC
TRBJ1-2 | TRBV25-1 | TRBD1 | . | CASSDLYGAGGIYGYTF | TGTGCCAGCAGTGATCTTTATGGGGCAGGGGGAATCTATGGCTACACCTTC
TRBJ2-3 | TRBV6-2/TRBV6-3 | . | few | CASRPAGTGTQYF | TGTGCCAGCAGACCCGCTGGTACAGGTACGCAGTATTTT
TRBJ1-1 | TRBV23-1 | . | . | CASSHKATGKARERTEAFF | TGCGCCAGCAGTCATAAGGCAACGGGCAAGGCCAGAGAACGCACTGAAGCTTTCTTT
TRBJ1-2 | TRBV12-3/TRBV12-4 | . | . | CASSPTARAPPNHGYTF | TGTGCCAGCAGTCCTACCGCCCGGGCTCCACCTAACCATGGCTACACCTTC
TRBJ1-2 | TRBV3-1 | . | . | CASSQSGGYTF | TGTGCCAGCAGCCAGTCCGGCGGCTACACCTTC
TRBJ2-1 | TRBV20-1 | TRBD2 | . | CSANPSRGREGIYNEQFF | TGCAGTGCCAACCCAAGTAGAGGGCGGGAGGGGATCTACAATGAGCAGTTCTTC
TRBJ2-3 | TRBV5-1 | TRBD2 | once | CASSFLPGGRAEDTQYF | TGCGCCAGCAGCTTTCTCCCTGGCGGGAGGGCCGAAGATACGCAGTATTTT
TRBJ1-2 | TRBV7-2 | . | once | CASTGRVFRAYGYTF | TGTGCCAGCACCGGAAGGGTGTTTAGGGCTTATGGCTACACCTTC
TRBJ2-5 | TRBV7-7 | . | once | CASSQLPQVDTETQYF | TGTGCCAGCAGCCAACTTCCTCAGGTGGATACTGAGACCCAGTACTTC